What follows are 15 T cell receptor beta chains derived from one specimen sequenced in a study of T-cell memory formation after mild COVID-19. Via MiXCR, TCRdb re-called the 5' RACE reads, giving one row per CDR3 protein. The sample holds some 600,000 distinct CDR3 sequences, around 15% seen once. Material for sequencing was PBMCs or a T cell subset sorted from them (not recorded which). Receptor source: an adult woman who had mild COVID-19 (a few samples of this study predate the infection). Cell type and time point are not known.

This clonotype was detected a few times. The rearrangement uses TRBV5-1 and TRBJ1-1; possible D gene TRBD1, 6 bases. CDR3 size: 14 residues. CDR1 and CDR2 from the germline V gene are SGHRS and YFSETQ. V lost 2 bases, J lost 6 bases, and 14 bases lay in between. CDR3 amino acids: CASSLFLGGPEAFF. The CDR3 DNA reads TGCGCCAGCAGCTTATTCTTAGGGGGGCCTGAAGCTTTCTTT.

This clonotype was found many times. This chain uses TRBV18 with TRBJ2-1; a possible D gene is TRBD1 (6 bases). Germline CDR1 is KGHSH and CDR2 is LQKENI. There are 15 residues in the CDR3. V was cut by 3 bases and J by 2 bases, with 11 bases left in between. The CDR3 DNA sequence: TGTGCCAGCTCACCGTTGGCAGGGGCCTACAATGAGCAGTTCTTC. Translation: CASSPLAGAYNEQFF.

The chain combines TRBV28 with TRBJ1-4; TRBD1 matches at 10 bases. The germline gives CDR1 MDHEN, CDR2 SYDVKM. The CDR3 has 15 amino acids. The V gene end was trimmed by 4 bases and the J gene end by 11 bases; junction bases not matched to a gene: 10. CDR3 region: CASSSGTGAYQKLFF. The CDR3 region has the DNA TGTGCCAGCAGTTCAGGGACAGGGGCCTACCAGAAACTGTTTTTT.

This chain's CDR3 is CASSPRRPSIYNEQFF. The CDR3, as DNA: TGTGCCAGCAGCCCGCGCCGGCCCTCCATTTACAATGAGCAGTTCTTC. The rearrangement joins TRBV7-8 to TRBJ2-1; D is ambiguous. Trimming shortened V by 5 bases and J by 4 bases, and 18 bases separated the two germline ends. The CDR3 has 16 residues. Germline CDR1 reads SGHVS; CDR2 reads FQNEAQ.

The chain employs TRBV7-9 and TRBJ1-3; D is undetermined. This CDR3 has 15 residues. V lost 5 bases to trimming and J lost 3 bases, with 14 bases between them. Germline V gene data show CDR1 as SEHNR and CDR2 as FQNEAQ (reference sequence). Here the CDR3 reads CASSPRSVLGNTIYF. The CDR3 coding sequence is TGTGCCAGCAGCCCCAGGTCCGTGCTTGGAAACACCATATATTTT.

This clonotype was seen a few times. This sequence joins TRBV12-3 or TRBV12-4 and TRBJ1-4; no clear D gene. This CDR3 is built from 14 residues. Trimming took 5 bases from V and 0 from J, leaving 7 bases between them. In DNA, the CDR3 is TGTGCCAGCAGTCTCGTTGCAACTAATGAAAAACTGTTTTTT. This codes for CASSLVATNEKLFF.

V gene TRBV6-1 combines with J gene TRBJ2-7; either TRBD1 or TRBD2 may supply D (5 bases each). There are 14 residues in the CDR3. Germline V gene data show CDR1 as MNHNS and CDR2 as SASEGT. V shed 4 bases and J shed 3 bases, with 13 bases lying between them. The CDR3 here is CASSVFRDHYEQYF. The CDR3 bases are TGTGCCAGCAGTGTGTTCAGGGACCACTACGAGCAGTACTTC.

This clonotype has more than one count but fewer than ten. The chain is built from TRBV7-6 and TRBJ2-3; 7 bases fit TRBD2. CDR1 and CDR2 from the germline V gene are SGHVS and FNYEAQ. The J segment lost 4 bases and the V segment lost 1 base, leaving 2 bases of the junction unmatched. The CDR3 is made up of 14 amino acids. CDR3 bases: TGTGCCAGCAGCTTAGTGGGGGGGTCAGATACGCAGTATTTT. It yields the protein CASSLVGGSDTQYF. Using reference TRBV7-6 and TRBJ2-3 for the parts outside the CDR3, the full variable domain is GAGVSQSPRYKVTKRGQDVALRCDPISGHVSLYWYRQALGQGPEFLTYFNYEAQQDKSGLPNDRFSAERPEGSISTLTIQRTEQRDSAMYRCASSLVGGSDTQYFGPGTRLTVL.

The rearrangement uses TRBV29-1 and TRBJ2-1; no firm D call. CDR3 length equals 14 residues. The ends were cut back, 5 bases at V and 3 bases at J, with 14 bases in the middle. The germline V gene encodes CDR1 SQVTM and CDR2 ANQGSEA. CDR3 sequence: CSVRSRTVYNEQFF. The CDR3 DNA reads TGCAGCGTTCGATCCCGGACCGTCTACAATGAGCAGTTCTTC.

V and J are TRBV7-2 and TRBJ1-2; D ambiguous. V gave up 1 base and J gave up 6 bases, with 15 bases separating them. The CDR3 runs to 15 residues. Germline V gene data show CDR1 as SGHTA and CDR2 as FQGNSA. The CDR3 nucleotides read TGTGCCAGCAGCTTAGGAAGGTCGGGGTTCGATGGCTACACCTTC. This gives the protein CASSLGRSGFDGYTF.

The rearrangement uses TRBV12-3 or TRBV12-4 and TRBJ2-1, with D tentatively TRBD1 (5 bases). V shed 7 bases and J shed 12 bases, with 19 bases lying between them. The CDR3 contains 13 residues. CDR3 protein: CASTQGGSGLQFF. CDR3 in DNA: TGTGCCAGCACCCAGGGTGGCTCCGGTTTGCAGTTCTTC.

This clonotype was counted a few times. The chain employs TRBV6-6 and TRBJ2-5; D gene uncertain. Trimming took 6 bases from V and 4 from J, leaving 12 bases between them. Germline CDR1 reads MNHNY; CDR2 reads SVGAGI (reference sequence). There are 13 residues in the CDR3. The CDR3 nucleotides read TGTGCCAGCAGGTCCAGCGCTGTAGAGACCCAGTACTTC. Translated, it gives CASRSSAVETQYF.

This chain joins TRBV7-9 and TRBJ2-1, with D perhaps matching TRBD1 or TRBD2 (5 bases each). Germline lookup yields CDR1 SEHNR and CDR2 FQNEAQ (reference sequence). Trimming pared 6 bases from V and 8 bases from J, leaving 14 bases between. The CDR3 extends over 13 amino acids. CDR3 region: CASSLRGFDEQFF. The CDR3 nucleotides read TGTGCCAGCAGTTTGAGGGGCTTCGATGAGCAGTTCTTC.

A few counts support this clonotype. The chain recombines TRBV18 with TRBJ1-2, with TRBD1 matching 9 bases. Germline lookup yields CDR1 KGHSH and CDR2 LQKENI. The CDR3 runs 16 residues. V lost 3 bases, J lost 5 bases, and 10 bases stayed unmatched. CDR3: CASSPNVGQGRYGYTF. The CDR3, as DNA: TGTGCCAGCTCACCTAACGTGGGACAGGGTCGATATGGCTACACCTTC.

The J gene is TRBJ1-2, the V gene TRBV29-1; D is perhaps TRBD1 (5 bases). The CDR3 consists of 12 residues. Germline-derived CDR1 and CDR2 are SQVTM and ANQGSEA. Trimming shortened V by 6 bases and J by 7 bases, and 15 bases separated the two germline ends. CDR3 sequence (DNA): TGCAGCGTCTACCACGGTGGGGGTGGCTACACCTTC. It codes for CSVYHGGGGYTF. The entire variable domain, with the rest obtained from reference TRBV29-1 and TRBJ1-2, is as follows: SAVISQKPSRDICQRGTSLTIQCQVDSQVTMMFWYRQQPGQSLTLIATANQGSEATYESGFVIDKFPISRPNLTFSTLTVSNMSPEDSSIYLCSVYHGGGGYTFGSGTRLTVV.